The 31 T cell receptor beta chains listed next were all sequenced from one sample in a study of CD8+ T cells in alopecia areata. Treatment denoted: oral pan-JAK inhibitor, 5-10 mg twice daily. Following RNA extraction, reverse transcription yielded cDNA that acted as the sequencing template. Some clones are missing from TCRdb's copy, which holds only in-frame ones; the method was immunoSEQ multiplex PCR. Of 150,000 or so clones listed, under 70% are singletons. The specimen comprised CD4+ T cells sorted from blood, sampled at week 4, from a patient treated with tofacitinib. Source of these receptors: a human donor with alopecia areata.

This chain links TRBV29-1 with TRBJ1-2; 7 nucleotides agree with TRBD1. Germline lookup yields CDR1 SQVTM and CDR2 ANQGSEA. This CDR3 has 11 residues. V lost 6 bases to trimming and J lost 6 bases; unmatched junction nucleotides: 4. The CDR3 bases are TGCAGCGTAGACAGGGTGGATGGCTACACCTTC. The encoded protein is CSVDRVDGYTF.

This clone was found a few times. J is TRBJ2-1 and V is TRBV7-2, with 9 bases aligning to TRBD1. The V gene end was trimmed by 6 bases and the J gene end by 2 bases; junction bases not matched to a gene: 17. From germline, CDR1 is SGHTA and CDR2 FQGNSA. The CDR3 runs 19 residues. This chain's CDR3 is CASSTPGQGGSGTYNEQFF. The CDR3 DNA follows: TGTGCCAGCAGTACGCCGGGACAGGGAGGGAGCGGGACCTACAATGAGCAGTTCTTC.

The CDR3: CSGQGQVEQYF. The CDR3 coding sequence is TGCAGCGGGCAGGGGCAGGTGGAGCAGTACTTC. This chain joins TRBV29-1 and TRBJ2-7; TRBD1 might be the D (6 bases). The length of the CDR3 is 11 residues. Trimming pared 7 bases from V and 7 bases from J, leaving 14 bases between. CDR1 and CDR2 (germline): SQVTM, ANQGSEA.

This sequence joins TRBV7-2 and TRBJ2-5, with 7 bases that match TRBD1. V was pared by 4 bases and J by 1 base, with 3 bases of the junction left unmatched. CDR1 SGHTA and CDR2 FQGNSA come from the germline V gene. The CDR3 is made up of 14 amino acids. In DNA, the CDR3 is TGTGCCAGCAGCTCGGACAGGAGCCAAGAGACCCAGTACTTC. This codes for CASSSDRSQETQYF.

The chain carries TRBV30 and TRBJ2-7; a possible D gene is TRBD1 (5 bases). The V gene lost 1 base and the J gene lost 6 bases, with 16 bases spanning the gap. In germline, CDR1 is GTSNPN, CDR2 SVGIG (reference sequence). The CDR3 is made up of 14 amino acids. The CDR3 sequence: CAWSALGVLGEQYF. For the CDR3, the DNA is TGTGCCTGGAGTGCTTTAGGGGTCCTCGGCGAGCAGTACTTC.

The chain carries TRBV6-5 and TRBJ1-6; TRBD1 matches at 10 bases. J lost 10 bases, V lost 7 bases, and 7 bases had no gene match. The germline V gene encodes CDR1 MNHEY and CDR2 SVGAGI. The CDR3 length is 14 residues. CDR3: CASKGGTGVSPLHF. DNA for the CDR3: TGTGCCAGCAAAGGGGGGACAGGGGTGTCACCCCTCCACTTT.

This clone was seen only a few times. Different DNA sequences within this sample yield the same CDR3. This sequence joins TRBV30 and TRBJ1-5; 7 bases agree with TRBD1. Per the germline V gene, CDR1 is GTSNPN and CDR2 is SVGIG (reference sequence). V trimming: 2 bases; J trimming: 4 bases; junction bases outside the gene matches: 2. The CDR3 is made up of 13 amino acids. In nucleotides, the CDR3 is TGTGCCTGGAGTCCAGGGGGTAATCAGCCCCAGCATTTT. Its protein is CAWSPGGNQPQHF.

This rearrangement joins TRBV29-1 to TRBJ2-2, with D possibly being TRBD1 (6 bases). The CDR3 length is 14 residues. The V gene's germline CDR1 is SQVTM and CDR2 ANQGSEA. The germline V and J ends were trimmed by 7 bases and 8 bases, with 20 bases remaining between them. The CDR3 DNA sequence: TGCAGCGCGACCGAAAGAGGACAGTCGGGGGAGCTGTTTTTT. This translates into CSATERGQSGELFF.

This sequence joins TRBV5-6 and TRBJ2-3; D is unresolved. CDR1 is SGHDT, CDR2 YYEEEE, per germline. V was cut by 0 bases and J by 4 bases, with 0 bases left in between. The CDR3 spans 11 residues. In nucleotides, the CDR3 is TGTGCCAGCAGCTTGGCAGATACGCAGTATTTT. This translates into CASSLADTQYF.

The chain is built from TRBV7-3 and TRBJ2-2, with 8 bases fitting TRBD1. J lost 0 bases, V lost 5 bases, and 2 bases had no gene match. This CDR3 has 15 amino acids. The germline CDR1 and CDR2 sequences are SGHTA and FQGTGA. The CDR3 sequence: CASSQTGANTGELFF. The DNA of the CDR3 is TGTGCCAGCAGCCAGACAGGGGCGAACACCGGGGAGCTGTTTTTT. Combining the CDR3 with reference TRBV7-3 and TRBJ2-2 gives the whole variable domain GAGVSQTPSNKVTEKGKYVELRCDPISGHTALYWYRQSLGQGPEFLIYFQGTGAADDSGLPNDRFFAVRPEGSVSTLKIQRTERGDSAVYLCASSQTGANTGELFFGEGSRLTVL.

The gene calls are TRBV5-1 and TRBJ1-3; 7 bases agree with TRBD1. CDR1 and CDR2 from the germline V gene are SGHRS and YFSETQ. This CDR3 region has 15 residues. V lost 5 bases to trimming and J lost 2 bases; unmatched junction nucleotides: 7. CDR3 in DNA: TGCGCCAGCAGTCGTACAGGGGACGCTGGAAACACCATATATTTT. Protein sequence: CASSRTGDAGNTIYF.

The V gene is TRBV7-3, the J gene TRBJ2-7, with 7 bases that match TRBD1. The germline V gene has CDR1 SGHTA and CDR2 FQGTGA. The V and J ends lost 5 bases and 1 base, in that order; junction bases with no gene match: 11. The CDR3 runs to 16 residues. CDR3 nucleotides: TGTGCCAGCAGCCCACTGGACAGGAGAGTTTCCTACGAGCAGTACTTC. Encoded protein: CASSPLDRRVSYEQYF.

This chain uses TRBV7-3 with TRBJ2-7; 10 bases align to TRBD2. The CDR3 covers 17 residues. The germline gives CDR1 SGHTA, CDR2 FQGTGA. With 1 base clipped from V and 0 bases from J, the junction kept 6 bases outside the gene matches. The CDR3 coding sequence is TGTGCCAGCAGCTTAATACCGCTAGCGGGGGTCTCCTACGAGCAGTACTTC. Translation gives CASSLIPLAGVSYEQYF.

The rearrangement links TRBV29-1 to TRBJ1-1; D is unclear. CDR1 and CDR2 from the germline V gene are SQVTM and ANQGSEA. With 6 bases removed from V and 6 bases from J, the gap between germline ends came to 8 bases. There are 10 residues in the CDR3. This chain's CDR3 is CSVGRAEAFF. The CDR3 region has the DNA TGCAGCGTAGGTCGCGCTGAAGCTTTCTTT.

CDR3 residues: CASSVEGLSSYNEQFF. The CDR3 DNA reads TGTGCCAGCAGCGTAGAAGGACTGAGCTCCTACAATGAGCAGTTCTTC. The rearrangement uses TRBV9 and TRBJ2-1, with a tentative D call TRBD2 (5 bases). With 0 bases removed from V and 0 bases from J, the gap between germline ends came to 10 bases. The CDR3 is 16 amino acids. Per germline, CDR1 SGDLS and CDR2 YYNGEE.

The rearrangement links TRBV30 to TRBJ2-1; possibly TRBD1 for D (6 bases). V lost 2 bases, J lost 0 bases, and 11 bases lay in between. CDR1 and CDR2 from the germline V gene are GTSNPN and SVGIG (reference sequence). CDR3 length: 15 residues. CDR3 loop: CAWSRGQSSYNEQFF. The DNA for the CDR3 is TGTGCCTGGAGTCGCGGACAGAGCTCCTACAATGAGCAGTTCTTC.

The chain is built from TRBV4-2 and TRBJ2-3; 7 nucleotides align to TRBD2. V shed 2 bases and J 1 base; nucleotides not matched to a gene: 3. The CDR3 runs 15 residues. The germline V gene has CDR1 LGHNA and CDR2 YNFKEQ. The chain's CDR3 is CASSQKRGGTDTQYF. CDR3 bases: TGTGCCAGCAGCCAAAAACGGGGGGGCACAGATACGCAGTATTTT.

The V and J genes are TRBV2 and TRBJ2-3; D is undetermined. The CDR3 extends over 15 amino acids. With 2 bases removed from V and 0 bases from J, the gap between germline ends came to 9 bases. CDR1 and CDR2 (germline): SNHLY, FYNNEI. The CDR3 sequence is CASSETGRSTDTQYF. The CDR3 DNA is TGTGCCAGCAGTGAAACGGGTCGGAGCACAGATACGCAGTATTTT.

The chain employs TRBV7-2 and TRBJ2-6; 8 positions agree with TRBD1. The CDR3 length is 18 residues. After removal of 3 bases from V and 0 bases from J, the junction contained 7 bases not matched to a gene. Germline assignment: CDR1 SGHTA and CDR2 FQGNSA. This chain's CDR3 is CASSLVQGGTSGANVLTF. For the CDR3, the DNA is TGTGCCAGCAGCTTGGTACAGGGGGGCACCTCTGGGGCCAACGTCCTGACTTTC.

The chain recombines TRBV30 with TRBJ1-2; D is undetermined. This CDR3 region has 10 residues. CDR1 is GTSNPN and CDR2 is SVGIG in the germline V gene (reference sequence). V shed 3 bases and J shed 5 bases, with 4 bases lying between them. The CDR3 nucleotides are TGTGCCTGGAGGACGTATGGCTACACCTTC. Amino acid sequence: CAWRTYGYTF.

This clone was seen a handful of times. This sequence joins TRBV5-1 and TRBJ1-1, with D maybe TRBD1 (6 bases). CDR1 is SGHRS, CDR2 YFSETQ, per germline. The germline V and J ends were trimmed by 0 bases and 1 base, with 10 bases remaining between them. This CDR3 contains 15 residues. The chain's CDR3 is CASSLGQGRNTEAFF. The CDR3 DNA is TGCGCCAGCAGCTTGGGGCAGGGGAGGAACACTGAAGCTTTCTTT.

V usage is TRBV29-1 and J usage is TRBJ1-1, with TRBD1 matching over 7 bases. CDR3 size: 12 residues. The junction had 8 bases not matched to a gene; V was cut back by 7 bases and J by 6 bases. Germline V gives CDR1 SQVTM, CDR2 ANQGSEA. The CDR3 reads CSALNRGSEAFF. In DNA form, the CDR3 reads TGCAGCGCCCTAAACAGGGGATCTGAAGCTTTCTTT. The full variable domain, rest sourced from reference TRBV29-1 and TRBJ1-1, is SAVISQKPSRDICQRGTSLTIQCQVDSQVTMMFWYRQQPGQSLTLIATANQGSEATYESGFVIDKFPISRPNLTFSTLTVSNMSPEDSSIYLCSALNRGSEAFFGQGTRLTVV.

This clone came up once. The V and J genes are TRBV2 and TRBJ1-2, with D perhaps TRBD1 (5 bases). CDR1 is SNHLY and CDR2 is FYNNEI in the germline V gene. Trimming cost V 7 bases and J 8 bases, with 14 bases left between them. The CDR3 has 12 amino acids. CDR3 sequence reads: CASMGVTRGYTF. DNA for the CDR3: TGTGCCAGCATGGGGGTTACTAGAGGCTACACCTTC.

The table lists this clone with a few counts. The chain is built from TRBV30 and TRBJ1-1, with D unclear. This CDR3 region has 11 residues. The V end lost 1 base, the J end lost 14 bases, and 14 bases lay between the germline ends. CDR1 GTSNPN and CDR2 SVGIG come from the germline V gene (reference sequence). The CDR3 is CAWSAGGRSFF. CDR3 bases: TGTGCCTGGAGTGCGGGAGGGCGGTCGTTCTTT.

The rearrangement uses TRBV6-5 and TRBJ2-7; 13 bases agree with TRBD2. Germline lookup yields CDR1 MNHEY and CDR2 SVGAGI. The CDR3 totals 16 residues. V shed 4 bases and J 5 bases; nucleotides not matched to a gene: 8. The CDR3 DNA sequence: TGTGCCAGCAGTTCTCCCCGACTAGCGGGGGGACACGAGCAGTACTTC. This gives the protein CASSSPRLAGGHEQYF.

This sequence joins TRBV6-5 and TRBJ2-3, with a weak D call TRBD1 (5 bases). Trimming took 5 bases from V and 3 from J, leaving 12 bases between them. CDR1 is MNHEY, CDR2 SVGAGI, per germline. This CDR3 contains 14 residues. The CDR3 bases are TGTGCCAGCAGTCCTTTGACAGAGACAGATACGCAGTATTTT. It is translated as CASSPLTETDTQYF.

V is TRBV30 and J is TRBJ1-2; D unclear. V lost 5 bases to trimming and J lost 8 bases, with 3 bases between them. In germline, CDR1 is GTSNPN, CDR2 SVGIG (reference sequence). This CDR3 spans 8 amino acids. The DNA for the CDR3 is TGTGCCTGGGGGGGCTACACCTTC. Residues: CAWGGYTF.

This sequence joins TRBV4-2 and TRBJ1-2, with D possibly matching TRBD1 (5 bases). V dropped 3 bases and J dropped 8 bases, with 16 bases sitting between them. Germline loops: CDR1 LGHNA, CDR2 YNFKEQ. This CDR3 is 14 amino acids long. For the CDR3, the DNA is TGTGCCAGCAGCCACGGGGCCCTCCCGGGGGGCTACACCTTC. Translation: CASSHGALPGGYTF.

This rearrangement joins TRBV11-1 to TRBJ2-5, with D possibly being TRBD1 (6 bases). Germline lookup yields CDR1 SGHAT and CDR2 FQDESV (reference sequence). The CDR3 has 13 residues. V gave up 5 bases and J gave up 5 bases, with 12 bases separating them. Here the CDR3 DNA reads TGTGCCAGCAGCCCAACAGGGCGGGAGACCCAGTACTTC. Its protein is CASSPTGRETQYF.

This clone was recorded a few times. This chain links TRBV30 with TRBJ2-1, with 8 bases that match TRBD1. V lost 1 base to trimming and J lost 8 bases; unmatched junction nucleotides: 1. Looked up from germline, CDR1 is GTSNPN and CDR2 is SVGIG (reference sequence). The CDR3 length is 12 residues. The CDR3 DNA is TGTGCCTGGAGTGGACAGGGGCATGAGCAGTTCTTC. Translation gives CAWSGQGHEQFF.

This clone was found a few times. This sequence joins TRBV19 and TRBJ2-1; D may match TRBD1 or TRBD2 (5 bases each). The CDR3 has 15 amino acids. Trimming removed 2 bases at V and 0 bases at J, with 8 bases between. In germline, CDR1 is LNHDA, CDR2 SQIVND (reference sequence). CDR3 nucleotide sequence: TGTGCCAGTAGTATATCAGGGAGCTCCTACAATGAGCAGTTCTTC. It encodes CASSISGSSYNEQFF.